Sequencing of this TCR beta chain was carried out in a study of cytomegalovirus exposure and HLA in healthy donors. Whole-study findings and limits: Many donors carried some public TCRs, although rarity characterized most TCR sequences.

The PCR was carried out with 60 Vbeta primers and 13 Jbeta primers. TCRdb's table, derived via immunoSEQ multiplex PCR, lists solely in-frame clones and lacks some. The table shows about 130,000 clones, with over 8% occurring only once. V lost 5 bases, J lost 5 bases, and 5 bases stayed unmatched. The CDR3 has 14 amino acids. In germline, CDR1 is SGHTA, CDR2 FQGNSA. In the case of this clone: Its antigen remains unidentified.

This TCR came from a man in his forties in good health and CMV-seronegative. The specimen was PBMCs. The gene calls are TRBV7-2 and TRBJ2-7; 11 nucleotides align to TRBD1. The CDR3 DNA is TGTGCCAGCAGCCCGGACAGGGGGCGGGACGAGCAGTACTTC. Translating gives CASSPDRGRDEQYF.